This TCR beta chain appears in the sequencing data of a study of T cells in Graves' hyperthyroidism and ophthalmopathy. For the study at large: Prior to any treatment, at the point of initial diagnosis, peripheral blood was collected. Points from the study as a whole: Appearing also in blood were most of the thyroid clonotypes expanded above 0.001. Through a model of 13 V-J features, ophthalmopathy was separated from stable hyperthyroidism.

There were TCR beta CDR3 regions amplified from RNA transcripts. In the first-round RT-PCR of the TCR CDR3, the HTBI primer set was used. TCRdb reprocessed the multiplex PCR reads with MiXCR, giving one entry per CDR3 protein. The repertoire holds more than 300,000 distinct CDR3 sequences, with 14% as singletons. CDR1 and CDR2 from the germline V gene are DFQATT and SNEGSKA (reference sequence). The CDR3 has 18 residues. The ends were cut back, 3 bases at V and 0 bases at J, with 21 bases in the middle. A few counts support this clonotype. Antigen: not known. The chain recombines TRBV20-1 with TRBJ2-1; no definite D call. The receptor was derived from a woman between 25 and 40 years old with Graves' ophthalmopathy. Sequencing used blood. The CDR3 nucleotides are TGCAGTGCTAGGAGAGGATTTGGGCAAACCCCCTCCTACAATGAGCAGTTCTTC. It codes for CSARRGFGQTPSYNEQFF.